This T cell receptor (beta chain) stems from a study of cytomegalovirus exposure and HLA in healthy donors. On this clone: The antigen remains unidentified.

Whole-study findings and limits: Certain sequence variants were highly shared and formed a cluster, and this cluster was likely a sequencing artifact.

This CDR3 spans 15 amino acids. The V gene lost 3 bases and the J gene lost 3 bases, with 12 bases spanning the gap. Germline V gene lookup returns CDR1 LNHDA and CDR2 SQIVND (reference sequence). The PCR ran on 60 Vbeta and 13 Jbeta primers. TCRdb's copy holds only in-frame clones and misses some; the assay was immunoSEQ multiplex PCR. Its table records some 55,000 clones. V usage is TRBV19 and J usage is TRBJ2-1; D gene uncertain. The sequenced sample consisted of PBMCs. This sequence originates from a man between 18 and 35 years old in good health and CMV-seropositive. The DNA of the CDR3 is TGTGCCAGTAGTATTTCTAGTACGAACTACAATGAGCAGTTCTTC. It encodes CASSISSTNYNEQFF.